The 15 T cell receptor beta chains reported below all come from one sample, sequenced in a study of shared clonotypes between healthy human individuals. The data were produced by immunoSEQ multiplex PCR, yet TCRdb's version contains in-frame clones alone and is incomplete. The sample carries around 2.3 million clones, under 97% recorded once. Sample: naive CD4+ T cells sorted from blood. Subset meaning: CD45RA+ positively selected. The receptors were gathered from a man aged 18 to 29 in good health.

The sample holds a few counts of this clone. The gene calls are TRBV19 and TRBJ2-7; 8 bases are shared with TRBD1. Germline values: CDR1 LNHDA, CDR2 SQIVND (reference sequence). The CDR3 consists of 11 residues. Trimming at V came to 9 bases and at J to 9 bases, leaving 7 bases not matched to a gene. CDR3 DNA sequence: TGTGCCAGCATGGACAGGGCCTGGCAGTACTTC. Translated, it gives CASMDRAWQYF.

The rearrangement links TRBV19 to TRBJ2-5; 7 bases match TRBD2. Trimming cost V 3 bases and J 3 bases; bases outside gene matches: 10. This CDR3 is 16 amino acids long. Germline V gene data show CDR1 as LNHDA and CDR2 as SQIVND (reference sequence). In nucleotides, the CDR3 is TGTGCCAGTAGTATGTCCCCCGGGACTACCGAAGAGACCCAGTACTTC. It is translated as CASSMSPGTTEETQYF.

The chain couples TRBV6-5 to TRBJ1-2, with D unclear. The germline V gene encodes CDR1 MNHEY and CDR2 SVGAGI. The CDR3 extends over 15 amino acids. Trimming took 0 bases from V and 0 from J, leaving 8 bases between them. DNA of the CDR3: TGTGCCAGCAGTTACTCGTACACATCTAACTATGGCTACACCTTC. The encoded protein is CASSYSYTSNYGYTF.

The V call is TRBV6-5, the J call TRBJ2-3; 11 positions agree with TRBD2. V gave up 5 bases and J gave up 7 bases; unmatched junction bases: 8. The CDR3 totals 15 residues. Germline V CDR1 and CDR2: MNHEY, SVGAGI. As DNA, the CDR3 is TGTGCCAGCAGTAAGACTAGCGGGATCGCGAATACGCAGTATTTT. Its protein is CASSKTSGIANTQYF.

The J gene is TRBJ2-5, the V gene TRBV30; TRBD2 aligns across 7 bases. Germline V gene data show CDR1 as GTSNPN and CDR2 as SVGIG (reference sequence). After removal of 2 bases from V and 1 base from J, the junction contained 4 bases not matched to a gene. This CDR3 has 14 amino acids. The chain's CDR3 is CAWSSGVRQETQYF. In DNA, the CDR3 is TGTGCCTGGAGTAGCGGGGTTCGCCAAGAGACCCAGTACTTC.

The rearrangement links TRBV6-5 to TRBJ2-3, with D perhaps matching TRBD2 (6 bases). The V and J ends lost 6 bases and 0 bases respectively, with 13 bases between them. The CDR3 runs to 15 residues. Germline loops: CDR1 MNHEY, CDR2 SVGAGI. CDR3 sequence (DNA): TGTGCCAGCAGGGAACTAGCAGCTAGCACAGATACGCAGTATTTT. Its protein product is CASRELAASTDTQYF.

The chain employs TRBV30 and TRBJ2-7; 8 positions agree with TRBD2. The CDR3 contains 14 residues. J was trimmed by 0 bases and V by 6 bases; bases with no gene match: 7. Per germline, CDR1 GTSNPN and CDR2 SVGIG (reference sequence). The CDR3 coding sequence is TGTGCCTGCGGGCCGGGACTAGGCTCCTACGAGCAGTACTTC. Translated: CACGPGLGSYEQYF. Based on the CDR3 plus reference TRBV30 and TRBJ2-7, the full variable domain is SQTIHQWPATLVQPVGSPLSLECTVEGTSNPNLYWYRQAAGRGLQLLFYSVGIGQISSEVPQNLSASRPQDRQFILSSKKLLLSDSGFYLCACGPGLGSYEQYFGPGTRLTVT.

The V and J genes are TRBV6-5 and TRBJ2-7; 8 bases are a match to TRBD1. Germline CDR1 is MNHEY and CDR2 is SVGAGI. Unmatched junction bases numbered 3, after V lost 0 bases and J lost 2 bases. The CDR3 has 15 residues. The CDR3 region is CASSYSAQGAYEQYF. The CDR3 DNA sequence: TGTGCCAGCAGTTACTCGGCACAGGGGGCCTACGAGCAGTACTTC.

This sequence joins TRBV6-5 and TRBJ1-1; D not certain. Germline V gives CDR1 MNHEY, CDR2 SVGAGI. This CDR3 contains 13 residues. V shed 6 bases and J shed 6 bases, with 14 bases lying between them. Written as DNA, the CDR3 is TGTGCCAGCAGACCCCGCTCTAAGGCTGAAGCTTTCTTT. The encoded protein is CASRPRSKAEAFF.

The V gene is TRBV19, the J gene TRBJ1-5, with D hard to call. CDR1 is LNHDA and CDR2 is SQIVND in the germline V gene (reference sequence). V was pared by 1 base and J by 10 bases, with 14 bases between. This CDR3 has 14 amino acids. CDR3 DNA: TGTGCCAGTAGTATAGCCCGCGAGGTGAAACCCCAGCATTTT. Translated: CASSIAREVKPQHF. Filled out from reference TRBV19 and TRBJ1-5, the complete variable domain reads DGGITQSPKYLFRKEGQNVTLSCEQNLNHDAMYWYRQDPGQGLRLIYYSQIVNDFQKGDIAEGYSVSREKKESFPLTVTSAQKNPTAFYLCASSIAREVKPQHFGDGTRLSIL.

The chain links TRBV5-4 to TRBJ2-6; D not certain. Germline CDR1 and CDR2: SGHNT and YYREEE (reference sequence). The V end lost 7 bases, the J end lost 0 bases, and 20 bases lay between the germline ends. This CDR3 region has 18 residues. The CDR3 region has the DNA TGTGCCAGCGGCCCGATGTGGGGTCGGAGCTCTGGGGCCAACGTCCTGACTTTC. Amino acid sequence: CASGPMWGRSSGANVLTF.

This clone was picked up one time. The V call is TRBV5-6, the J call TRBJ1-2, with D possibly being TRBD1 (5 bases). Trimming cost V 4 bases and J 3 bases, with 16 bases left between them. Germline values: CDR1 SGHDT, CDR2 YYEEEE. CDR3 length equals 15 residues. CDR3 coding DNA: TGTGCCAGCAGCCTACACCGGGACTCCGACTATGGCTACACCTTC. Translated, it gives CASSLHRDSDYGYTF.

The CDR3 loop is CASSLEARLAGSGANVLTF. The CDR3 DNA is TGTGCCAGCAGCTTGGAGGCGAGACTAGCGGGCTCTGGGGCCAACGTCCTGACTTTC. V usage is TRBV5-4 and J usage is TRBJ2-6; 10 positions match TRBD2. Germline loops: CDR1 SGHNT, CDR2 YYREEE (reference sequence). Trimming at V came to 0 bases and at J to 0 bases, leaving 6 bases not matched to a gene. CDR3 length equals 19 residues.

The chain links TRBV7-9 to TRBJ1-2; no clear D gene. This CDR3 has 13 residues. V gave up 5 bases and J gave up 8 bases, with 15 bases separating them. CDR1 is SEHNR and CDR2 is FQNEAQ in the germline V gene (reference sequence). The CDR3 here is CASSPSPPGGYTF. CDR3 DNA: TGTGCCAGCAGCCCTTCACCCCCTGGAGGCTACACCTTC.

The chain combines TRBV6-5 with TRBJ2-2; TRBD1 might be the D (5 bases). The germline gives CDR1 MNHEY, CDR2 SVGAGI. The CDR3 is 14 residues long. V dropped 8 bases and J dropped 2 bases, with 12 bases sitting between them. The CDR3 nucleotides read TGTGCCAGCCACAGGAGTAGAAACACCGGGGAGCTGTTTTTT. Protein product: CASHRSRNTGELFF.